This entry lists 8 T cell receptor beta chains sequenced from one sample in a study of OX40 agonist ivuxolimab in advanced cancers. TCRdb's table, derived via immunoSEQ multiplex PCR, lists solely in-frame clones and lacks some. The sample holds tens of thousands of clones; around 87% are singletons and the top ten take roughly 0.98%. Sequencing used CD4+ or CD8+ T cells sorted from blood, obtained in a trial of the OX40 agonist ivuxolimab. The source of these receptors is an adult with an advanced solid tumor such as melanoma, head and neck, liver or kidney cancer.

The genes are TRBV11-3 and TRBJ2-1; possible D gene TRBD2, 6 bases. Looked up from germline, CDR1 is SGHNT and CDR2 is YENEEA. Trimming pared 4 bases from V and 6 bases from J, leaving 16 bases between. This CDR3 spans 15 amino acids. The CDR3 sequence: CASSSPRAGSNEQFF. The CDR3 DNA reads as TGTGCCAGCAGCTCCCCTCGGGCGGGATCCAATGAGCAGTTCTTC.

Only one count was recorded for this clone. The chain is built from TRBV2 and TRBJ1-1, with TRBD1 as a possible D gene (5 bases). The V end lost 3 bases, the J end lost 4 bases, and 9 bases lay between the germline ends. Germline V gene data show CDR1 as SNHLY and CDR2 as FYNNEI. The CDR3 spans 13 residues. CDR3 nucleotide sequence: TGTGCCAGCAGTGAGCAGGGTAGCACTGAAGCTTTCTTT. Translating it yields CASSEQGSTEAFF.

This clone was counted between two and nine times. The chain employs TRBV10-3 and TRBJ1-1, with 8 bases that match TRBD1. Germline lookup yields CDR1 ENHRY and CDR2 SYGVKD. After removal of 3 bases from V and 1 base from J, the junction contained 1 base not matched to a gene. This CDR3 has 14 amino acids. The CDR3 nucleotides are TGTGCCATCAGTGACAGGGGGCAGAACACTGAAGCTTTCTTT. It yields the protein CAISDRGQNTEAFF.

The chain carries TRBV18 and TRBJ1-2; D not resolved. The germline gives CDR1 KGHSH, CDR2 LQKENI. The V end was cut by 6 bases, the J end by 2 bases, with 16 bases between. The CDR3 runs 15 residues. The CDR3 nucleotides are TGTGCCAGCTCCCCCTCGGCGACCACCAACTATGGCTACACCTTC. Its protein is CASSPSATTNYGYTF.

CDR3 residues: CASSPRRATNEKLFF. In DNA form, the CDR3 reads TGTGCCAGCAGCCCAAGGCGGGCAACTAATGAAAAACTGTTTTTT. This chain joins TRBV7-8 and TRBJ1-4; no clear D gene. The CDR3 loop spans 15 amino acids. Germline CDR1 reads SGHVS; CDR2 reads FQNEAQ. V was clipped by 5 bases and J by 0 bases, with 10 bases between them.

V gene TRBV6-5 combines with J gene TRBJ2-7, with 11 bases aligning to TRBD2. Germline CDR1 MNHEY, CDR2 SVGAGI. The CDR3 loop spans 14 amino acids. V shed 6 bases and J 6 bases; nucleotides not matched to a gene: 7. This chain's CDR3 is CASSPTSGRGEQYF. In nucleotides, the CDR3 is TGTGCCAGCAGCCCCACTAGCGGGAGAGGCGAGCAGTACTTC.

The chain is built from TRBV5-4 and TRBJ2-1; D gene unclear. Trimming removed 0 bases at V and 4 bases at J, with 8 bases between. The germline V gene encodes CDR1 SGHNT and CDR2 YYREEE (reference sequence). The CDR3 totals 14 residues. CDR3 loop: CASSLVSRYNEQFF. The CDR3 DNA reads TGTGCCAGCAGCTTGGTCTCCAGGTACAATGAGCAGTTCTTC.

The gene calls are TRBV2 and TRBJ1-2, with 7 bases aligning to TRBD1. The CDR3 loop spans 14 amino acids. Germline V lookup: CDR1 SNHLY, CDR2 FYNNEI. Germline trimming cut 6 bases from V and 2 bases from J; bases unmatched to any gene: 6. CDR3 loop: CASRIIQGNYGYTF. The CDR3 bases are TGTGCCAGCAGGATTATACAGGGGAACTATGGCTACACCTTC.